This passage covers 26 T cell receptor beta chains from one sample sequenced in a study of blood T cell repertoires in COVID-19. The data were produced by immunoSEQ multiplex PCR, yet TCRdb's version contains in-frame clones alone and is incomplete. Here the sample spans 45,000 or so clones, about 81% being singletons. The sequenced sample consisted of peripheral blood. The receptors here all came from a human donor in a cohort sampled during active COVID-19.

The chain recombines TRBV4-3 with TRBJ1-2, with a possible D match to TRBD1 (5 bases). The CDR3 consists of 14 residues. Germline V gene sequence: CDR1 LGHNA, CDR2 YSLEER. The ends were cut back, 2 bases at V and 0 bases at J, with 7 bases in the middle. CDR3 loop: CASSQRQTNYGYTF. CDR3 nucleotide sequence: TGCGCCAGCAGCCAACGACAGACTAACTATGGCTACACCTTC.

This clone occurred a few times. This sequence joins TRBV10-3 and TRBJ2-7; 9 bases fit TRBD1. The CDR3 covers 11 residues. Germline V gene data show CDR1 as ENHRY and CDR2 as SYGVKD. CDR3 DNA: TGTGCAGCGGGACAGGGCTACGAGCAGTACTTC. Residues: CAAGQGYEQYF.

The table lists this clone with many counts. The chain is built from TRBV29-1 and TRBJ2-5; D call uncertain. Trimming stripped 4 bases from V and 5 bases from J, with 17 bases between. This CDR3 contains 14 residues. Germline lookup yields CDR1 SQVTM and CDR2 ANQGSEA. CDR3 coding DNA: TGCAGCGTTGTTATCAATCTAGGTCTCGAGACCCAGTACTTC. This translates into CSVVINLGLETQYF.

For the CDR3, the DNA is TGTGCCAGCAGCTTGACAGGGTCCTCTGAAAAACTGTTTTTT. It encodes CASSLTGSSEKLFF. The chain links TRBV2 to TRBJ1-4, with TRBD1 matching 7 bases. This CDR3 has 14 amino acids. The trim removed 6 bases at V and 7 bases at J, leaving 8 bases unmatched. Germline CDR1 is SNHLY and CDR2 is FYNNEI.

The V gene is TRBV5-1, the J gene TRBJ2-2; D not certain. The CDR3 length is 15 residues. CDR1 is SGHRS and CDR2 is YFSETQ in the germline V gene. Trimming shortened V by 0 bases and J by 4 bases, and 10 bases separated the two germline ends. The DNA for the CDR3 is TGCGCCAGCAGCTTGGCTGGGCCAGGCACCGGGGAGCTGTTTTTT. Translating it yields CASSLAGPGTGELFF.

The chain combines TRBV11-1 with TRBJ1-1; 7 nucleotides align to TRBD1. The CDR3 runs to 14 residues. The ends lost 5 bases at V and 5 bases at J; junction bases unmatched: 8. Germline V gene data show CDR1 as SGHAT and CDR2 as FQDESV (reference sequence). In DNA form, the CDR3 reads TGTGCCAGCAGCGACCGACAGGGTTGGACTGAAGCTTTCTTT. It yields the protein CASSDRQGWTEAFF.

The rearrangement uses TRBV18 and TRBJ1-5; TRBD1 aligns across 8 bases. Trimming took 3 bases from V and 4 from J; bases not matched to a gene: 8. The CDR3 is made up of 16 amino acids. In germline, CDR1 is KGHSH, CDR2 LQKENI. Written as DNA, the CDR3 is TGTGCCAGCTCACCGGCTCCTGGACAGGGAAATCAGCCCCAGCATTTT. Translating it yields CASSPAPGQGNQPQHF. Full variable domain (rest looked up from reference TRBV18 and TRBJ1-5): NAGVMQNPRHLVRRRGQEARLRCSPMKGHSHVYWYRQLPEEGLKFMVYLQKENIIDESGMPKERFSAEFPKEGPSILRIQQVVRGDSAAYFCASSPAPGQGNQPQHFGDGTRLSIL.

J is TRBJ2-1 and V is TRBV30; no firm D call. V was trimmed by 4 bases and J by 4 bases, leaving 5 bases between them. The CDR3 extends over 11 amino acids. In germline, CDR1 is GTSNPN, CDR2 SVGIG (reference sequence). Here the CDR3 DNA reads TGTGCCTGGACTTATTACAATGAGCAGTTCTTC. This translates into CAWTYYNEQFF.

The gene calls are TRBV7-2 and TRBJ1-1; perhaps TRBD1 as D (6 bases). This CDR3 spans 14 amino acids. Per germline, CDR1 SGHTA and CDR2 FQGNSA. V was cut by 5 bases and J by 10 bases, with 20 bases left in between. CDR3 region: CASSAGTSRLLAFF. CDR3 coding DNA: TGTGCCAGCAGCGCCGGGACATCTCGCTTGCTAGCTTTCTTT.

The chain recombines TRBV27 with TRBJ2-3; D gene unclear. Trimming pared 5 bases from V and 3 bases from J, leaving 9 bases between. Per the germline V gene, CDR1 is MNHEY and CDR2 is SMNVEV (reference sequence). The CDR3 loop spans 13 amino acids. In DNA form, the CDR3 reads TGTGCCAGCAGTACCACTTCAACAGATACGCAGTATTTT. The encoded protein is CASSTTSTDTQYF.

The CDR3 loop reads CSAHTGAEAFF. The CDR3 DNA reads as TGCAGCGCGCACACAGGGGCTGAAGCTTTCTTT. The chain is built from TRBV29-1 and TRBJ1-1, with 7 bases fitting TRBD1. J lost 6 bases, V lost 7 bases, and 5 bases had no gene match. Germline assignment: CDR1 SQVTM and CDR2 ANQGSEA. The CDR3 is made up of 11 amino acids.

DNA for the CDR3: TGTGCCATCAGAACCGGGACAGGGGGATCCAGGAACACCGGGGAGCTGTTTTTT. It specifies CAIRTGTGGSRNTGELFF. The rearrangement joins TRBV10-3 to TRBJ2-2, with 11 bases that match TRBD1. CDR1 is ENHRY, CDR2 SYGVKD, per germline. The V segment lost 6 bases and the J segment 1 base; nucleotides outside the gene matches: 10. This CDR3 contains 18 residues.

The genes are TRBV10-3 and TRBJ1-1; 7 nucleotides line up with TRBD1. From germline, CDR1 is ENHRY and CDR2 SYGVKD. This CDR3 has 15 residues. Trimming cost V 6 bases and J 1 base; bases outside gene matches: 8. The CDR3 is CAISPGQRPNTEAFF. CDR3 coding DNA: TGTGCCATCAGCCCGGGACAGAGACCGAACACTGAAGCTTTCTTT.

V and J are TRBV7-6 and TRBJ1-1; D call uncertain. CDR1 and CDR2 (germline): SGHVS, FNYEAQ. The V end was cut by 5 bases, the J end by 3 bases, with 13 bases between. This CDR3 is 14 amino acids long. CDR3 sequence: CASSLTELHTEAFF. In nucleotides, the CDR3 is TGTGCCAGCAGCCTTACGGAGTTGCACACTGAAGCTTTCTTT.

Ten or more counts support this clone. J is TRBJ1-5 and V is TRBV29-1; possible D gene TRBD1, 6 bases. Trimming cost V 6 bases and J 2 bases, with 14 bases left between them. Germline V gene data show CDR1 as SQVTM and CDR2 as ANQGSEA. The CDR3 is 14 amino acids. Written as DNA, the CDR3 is TGCAGCGTCCAACAGGGTTATGGCAATCAGCCCCAGCATTTT. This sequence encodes CSVQQGYGNQPQHF.

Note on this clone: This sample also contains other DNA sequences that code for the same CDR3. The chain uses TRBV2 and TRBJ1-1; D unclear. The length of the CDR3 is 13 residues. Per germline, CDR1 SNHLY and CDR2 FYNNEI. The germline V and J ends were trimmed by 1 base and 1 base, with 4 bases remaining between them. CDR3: CASSEGGNTEAFF. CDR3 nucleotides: TGTGCCAGCAGTGAAGGAGGGAACACTGAAGCTTTCTTT.

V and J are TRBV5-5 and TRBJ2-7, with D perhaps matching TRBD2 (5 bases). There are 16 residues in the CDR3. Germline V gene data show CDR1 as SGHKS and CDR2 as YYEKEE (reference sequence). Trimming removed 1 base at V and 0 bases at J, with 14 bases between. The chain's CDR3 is CASSLLPRGSSYEQYF. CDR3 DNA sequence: TGTGCCAGCAGCTTGTTGCCTCGGGGTTCCTCCTACGAGCAGTACTTC.

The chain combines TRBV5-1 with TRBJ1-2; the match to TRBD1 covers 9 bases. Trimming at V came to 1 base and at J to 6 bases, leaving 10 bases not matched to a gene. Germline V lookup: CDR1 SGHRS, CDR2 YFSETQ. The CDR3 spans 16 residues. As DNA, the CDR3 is TGCGCCAGCAGCTTGTACGGGGGACAGGGAGTCCATGGCTACACCTTC. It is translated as CASSLYGGQGVHGYTF.

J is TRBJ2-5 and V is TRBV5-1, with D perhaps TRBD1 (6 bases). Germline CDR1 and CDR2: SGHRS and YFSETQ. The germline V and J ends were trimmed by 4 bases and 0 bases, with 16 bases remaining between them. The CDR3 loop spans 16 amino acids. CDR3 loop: CASSPPGHLYQETQYF. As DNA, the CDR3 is TGCGCCAGCAGCCCCCCGGGACACCTTTACCAAGAGACCCAGTACTTC.

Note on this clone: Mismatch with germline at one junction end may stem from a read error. CDR3 protein: CASREGAYGEAFF. CDR3 coding DNA: TGTGCCAGCAGAGAAGGGGCCTACGGTGAAGCTTTCTTT. The chain couples TRBV6-1 to TRBJ1-1, with D possibly being TRBD1 (5 bases). This CDR3 region has 13 residues. From germline, CDR1 is MNHNS and CDR2 SASEGT.

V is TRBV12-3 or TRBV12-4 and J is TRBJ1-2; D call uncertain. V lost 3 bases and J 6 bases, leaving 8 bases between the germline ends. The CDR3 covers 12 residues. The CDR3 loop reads CASSLWSDGYTF. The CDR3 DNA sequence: TGTGCCAGCAGTTTGTGGAGTGATGGCTACACCTTC.

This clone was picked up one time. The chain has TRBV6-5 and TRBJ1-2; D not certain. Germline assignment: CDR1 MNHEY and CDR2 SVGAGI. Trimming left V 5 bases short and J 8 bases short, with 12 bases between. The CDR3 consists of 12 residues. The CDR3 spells CASSPDSGGYTF. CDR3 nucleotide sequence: TGTGCCAGCAGTCCCGACTCGGGAGGCTACACCTTC.

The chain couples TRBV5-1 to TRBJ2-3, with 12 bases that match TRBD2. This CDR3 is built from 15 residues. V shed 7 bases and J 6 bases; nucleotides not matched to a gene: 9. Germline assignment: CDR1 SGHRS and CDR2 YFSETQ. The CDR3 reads CASSPSGGAGDTQYF. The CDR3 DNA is TGCGCCAGCTCCCCTAGCGGGGGGGCCGGGGATACGCAGTATTTT.

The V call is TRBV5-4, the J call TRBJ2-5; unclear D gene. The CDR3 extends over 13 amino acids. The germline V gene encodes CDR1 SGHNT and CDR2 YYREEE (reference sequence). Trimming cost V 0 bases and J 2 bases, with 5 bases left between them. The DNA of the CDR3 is TGTGCCAGCAGCTTGGAACAGCAAGAGACCCAGTACTTC. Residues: CASSLEQQETQYF.

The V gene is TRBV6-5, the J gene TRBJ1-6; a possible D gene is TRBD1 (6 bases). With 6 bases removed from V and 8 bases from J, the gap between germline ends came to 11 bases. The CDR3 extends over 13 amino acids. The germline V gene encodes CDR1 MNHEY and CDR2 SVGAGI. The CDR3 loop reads CASRGHEDSPLHF. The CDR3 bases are TGTGCCAGCAGGGGACATGAAGATTCACCCCTCCACTTT.

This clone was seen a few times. CDR3 DNA: TGTGCCAGCAGCCCGACGGACAGGAGGAACACTGAAGCTTTCTTT. Encoded protein: CASSPTDRRNTEAFF. J is TRBJ1-1 and V is TRBV7-9; 7 nucleotides align to TRBD1. CDR1 and CDR2 from the germline V gene are SEHNR and FQNEAQ (reference sequence). With V trimmed by 5 bases and J by 1 base, 7 bases remained unmatched. This CDR3 is built from 15 residues.